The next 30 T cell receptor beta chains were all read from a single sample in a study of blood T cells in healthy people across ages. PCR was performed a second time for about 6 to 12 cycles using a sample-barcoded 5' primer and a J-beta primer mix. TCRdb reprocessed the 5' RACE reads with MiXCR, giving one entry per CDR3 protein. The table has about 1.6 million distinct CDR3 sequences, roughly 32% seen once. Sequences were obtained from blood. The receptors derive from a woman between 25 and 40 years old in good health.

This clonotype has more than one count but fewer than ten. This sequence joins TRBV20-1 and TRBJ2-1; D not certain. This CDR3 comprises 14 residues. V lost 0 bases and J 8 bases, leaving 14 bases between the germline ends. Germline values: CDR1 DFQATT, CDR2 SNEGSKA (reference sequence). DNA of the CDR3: TGCAGTGCTAGAGATGTACTCTTCAGAGATGAGCAGTTCTTC. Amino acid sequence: CSARDVLFRDEQFF.

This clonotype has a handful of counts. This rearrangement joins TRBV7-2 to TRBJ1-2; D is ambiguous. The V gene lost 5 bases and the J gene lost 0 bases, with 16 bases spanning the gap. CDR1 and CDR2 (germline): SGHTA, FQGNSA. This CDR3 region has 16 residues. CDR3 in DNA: TGTGCCAGCAGCCGTGCATCGATCCGAGCTAACTATGGCTACACCTTC. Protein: CASSRASIRANYGYTF.

DNA of the CDR3: TGTGCCAGCGCTCCTCGGGAGGACGGTCAGCCCCAGCATTTT. Its protein product is CASAPREDGQPQHF. The rearrangement links TRBV6-1 to TRBJ1-5; D unclear. The germline gives CDR1 MNHNS, CDR2 SASEGT. The CDR3 loop spans 14 amino acids. V lost 8 bases and J 6 bases, leaving 17 bases between the germline ends.

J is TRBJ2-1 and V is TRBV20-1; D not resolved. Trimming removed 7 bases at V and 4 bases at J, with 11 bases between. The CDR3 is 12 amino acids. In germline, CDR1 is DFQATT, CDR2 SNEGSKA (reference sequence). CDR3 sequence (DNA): TGCAGTGGGGTGGCTACATACAATGAGCAGTTCTTC. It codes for CSGVATYNEQFF.

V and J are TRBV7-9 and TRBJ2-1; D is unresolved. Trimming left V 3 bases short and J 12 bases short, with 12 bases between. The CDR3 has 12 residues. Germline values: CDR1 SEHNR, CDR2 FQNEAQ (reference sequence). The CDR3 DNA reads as TGTGCCAGCAGCTTTTCTCCGGAAGTGCAGTTCTTC. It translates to CASSFSPEVQFF. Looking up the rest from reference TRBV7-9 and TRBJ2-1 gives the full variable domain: DTGVSQNPRHKITKRGQNVTFRCDPISEHNRLYWYRQTLGQGPEFLTYFQNEAQLEKSRLLSDRFSAERPKGSFSTLEIQRTEQGDSAMYLCASSFSPEVQFFGPGTRLTVL.

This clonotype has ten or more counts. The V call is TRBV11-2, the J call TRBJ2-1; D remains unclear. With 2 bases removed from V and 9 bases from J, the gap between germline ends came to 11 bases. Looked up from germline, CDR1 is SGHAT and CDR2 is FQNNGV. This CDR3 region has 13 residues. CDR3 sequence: CASSLLSSSEQFF. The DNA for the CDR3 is TGTGCCAGCAGCTTATTGAGTAGCAGTGAGCAGTTCTTC.

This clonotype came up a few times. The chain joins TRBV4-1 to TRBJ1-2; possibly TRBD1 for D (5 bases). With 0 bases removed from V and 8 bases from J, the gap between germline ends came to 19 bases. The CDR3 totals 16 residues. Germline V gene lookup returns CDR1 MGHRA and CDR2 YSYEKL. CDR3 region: CASSQEGPGRAGGYTF. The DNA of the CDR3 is TGCGCCAGCAGCCAAGAAGGTCCCGGCAGGGCAGGGGGCTACACCTTC.

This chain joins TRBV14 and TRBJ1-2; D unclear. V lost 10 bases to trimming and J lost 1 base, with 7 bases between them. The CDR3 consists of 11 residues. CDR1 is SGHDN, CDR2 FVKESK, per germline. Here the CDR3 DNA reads TGTGCCACCAGAGTTAACTATGGCTACACCTTC. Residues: CATRVNYGYTF.

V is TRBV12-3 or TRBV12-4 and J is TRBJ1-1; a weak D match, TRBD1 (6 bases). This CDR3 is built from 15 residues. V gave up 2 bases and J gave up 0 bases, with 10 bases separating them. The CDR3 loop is CASSLQGWVNTEAFF. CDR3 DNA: TGTGCCAGCAGTTTACAGGGGTGGGTGAACACTGAAGCTTTCTTT.

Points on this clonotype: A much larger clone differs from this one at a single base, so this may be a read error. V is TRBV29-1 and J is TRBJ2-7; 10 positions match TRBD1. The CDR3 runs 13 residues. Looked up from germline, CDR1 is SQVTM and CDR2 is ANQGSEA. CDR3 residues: CNVRDRGVNEQYF. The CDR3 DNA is TGCAACGTCCGGGACAGGGGAGTGAACGAGCAGTACTTC.

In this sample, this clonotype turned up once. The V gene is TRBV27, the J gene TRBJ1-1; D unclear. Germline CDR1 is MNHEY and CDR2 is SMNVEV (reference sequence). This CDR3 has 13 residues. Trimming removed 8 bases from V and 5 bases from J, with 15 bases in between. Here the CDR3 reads CASSSEVSTEAFF. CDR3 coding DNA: TGTGCCAGCTCCTCGGAGGTCAGTACTGAAGCTTTCTTT.

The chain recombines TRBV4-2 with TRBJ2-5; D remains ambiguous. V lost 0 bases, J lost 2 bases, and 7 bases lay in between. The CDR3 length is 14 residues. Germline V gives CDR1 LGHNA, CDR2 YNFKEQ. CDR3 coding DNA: TGTGCCAGCAGCCAAGAGAACAGTCAAGAGACCCAGTACTTC. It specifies CASSQENSQETQYF.

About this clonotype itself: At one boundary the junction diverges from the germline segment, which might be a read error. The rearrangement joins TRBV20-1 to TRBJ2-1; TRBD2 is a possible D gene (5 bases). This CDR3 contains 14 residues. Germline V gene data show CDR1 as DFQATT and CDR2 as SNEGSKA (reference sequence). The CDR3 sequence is CSTRLTFSYNEQFF. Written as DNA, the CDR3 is TGCAGTACTAGATTAACCTTCTCCTACAATGAGCAGTTCTTC.

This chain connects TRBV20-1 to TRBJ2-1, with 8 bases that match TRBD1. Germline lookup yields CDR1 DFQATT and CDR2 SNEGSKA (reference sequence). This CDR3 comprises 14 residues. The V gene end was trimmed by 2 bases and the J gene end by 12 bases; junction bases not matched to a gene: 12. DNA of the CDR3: TGCAGTGCTAGACAGGGCGTGGACAGGGAAGTGCAGTTCTTC. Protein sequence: CSARQGVDREVQFF.

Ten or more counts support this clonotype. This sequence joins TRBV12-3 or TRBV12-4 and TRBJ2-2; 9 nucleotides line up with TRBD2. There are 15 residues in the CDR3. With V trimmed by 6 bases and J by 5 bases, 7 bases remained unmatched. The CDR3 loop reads CASRLSGSPTGELFF. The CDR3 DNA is TGTGCCAGCAGGCTTAGCGGGAGCCCAACCGGGGAGCTGTTTTTT.

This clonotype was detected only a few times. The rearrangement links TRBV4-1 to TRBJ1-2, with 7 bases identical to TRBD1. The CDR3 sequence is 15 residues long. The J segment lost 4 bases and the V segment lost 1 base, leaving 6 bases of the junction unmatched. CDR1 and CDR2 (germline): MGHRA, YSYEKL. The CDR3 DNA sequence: TGCGCCAGCAGCCAAGTCCAGGGGGTTGCCTATGGCTACACCTTC. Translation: CASSQVQGVAYGYTF.

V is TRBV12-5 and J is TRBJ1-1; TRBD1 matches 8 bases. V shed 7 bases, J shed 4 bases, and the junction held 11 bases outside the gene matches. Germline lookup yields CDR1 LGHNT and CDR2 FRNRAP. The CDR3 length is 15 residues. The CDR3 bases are TGTGCTAGTGCCCCCGGGACAGGATATGGCACTGAAGCTTTCTTT. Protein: CASAPGTGYGTEAFF. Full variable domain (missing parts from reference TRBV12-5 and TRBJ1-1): DARVTQTPRHKVTEMGQEVTMRCQPILGHNTVFWYRQTMMQGLELLAYFRNRAPLDDSGMPKDRFSAEMPDATLATLKIQPSEPRDSAVYFCASAPGTGYGTEAFFGQGTRLTVV.

The CDR3 sequence: CASSAILAGGRADTQYF. The CDR3, as DNA: TGTGCCAGCAGCGCCATCCTAGCGGGGGGTCGGGCAGATACGCAGTATTTT. The genes are TRBV9 and TRBJ2-3; 11 bases align to TRBD2. Unmatched junction bases numbered 10, after V lost 3 bases and J lost 4 bases. The CDR3 is 17 amino acids. Germline loops: CDR1 SGDLS, CDR2 YYNGEE.

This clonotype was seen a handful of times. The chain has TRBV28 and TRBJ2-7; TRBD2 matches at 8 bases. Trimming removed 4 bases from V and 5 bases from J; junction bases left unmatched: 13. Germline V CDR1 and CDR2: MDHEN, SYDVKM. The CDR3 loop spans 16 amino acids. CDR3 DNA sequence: TGTGCCAGCAGTTCCGCGGGAGCGGGGGCGGGTAACGAGCAGTACTTC. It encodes CASSSAGAGAGNEQYF. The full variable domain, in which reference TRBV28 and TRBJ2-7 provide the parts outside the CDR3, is DVKVTQSSRYLVKRTGEKVFLECVQDMDHENMFWYRQDPGLGLRLIYFSYDVKMKEKGDIPEGYSVSREKKERFSLILESASTNQTSMYLCASSSAGAGAGNEQYFGPGTRLTVT.

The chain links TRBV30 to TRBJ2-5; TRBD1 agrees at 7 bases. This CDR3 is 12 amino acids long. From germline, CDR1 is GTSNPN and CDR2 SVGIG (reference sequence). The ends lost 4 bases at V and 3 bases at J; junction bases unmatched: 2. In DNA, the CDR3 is TGTGCCTGGAAGACAGGGAAAGAGACCCAGTACTTC. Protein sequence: CAWKTGKETQYF.

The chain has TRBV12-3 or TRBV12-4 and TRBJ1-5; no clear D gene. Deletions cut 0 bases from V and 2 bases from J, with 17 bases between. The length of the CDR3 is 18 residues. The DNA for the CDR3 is TGTGCCAGCAGTTTAGCCCTAGGTGGGAAGTACGGCAATCAGCCCCAGCATTTT. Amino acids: CASSLALGGKYGNQPQHF.

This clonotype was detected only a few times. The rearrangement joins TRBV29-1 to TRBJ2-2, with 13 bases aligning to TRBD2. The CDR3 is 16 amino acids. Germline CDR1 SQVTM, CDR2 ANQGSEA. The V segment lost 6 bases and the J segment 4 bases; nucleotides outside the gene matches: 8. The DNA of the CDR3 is TGCAGCGTCCTACTAGCGGGGGGGCTGATCACCGGGGAGCTGTTTTTT. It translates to CSVLLAGGLITGELFF.

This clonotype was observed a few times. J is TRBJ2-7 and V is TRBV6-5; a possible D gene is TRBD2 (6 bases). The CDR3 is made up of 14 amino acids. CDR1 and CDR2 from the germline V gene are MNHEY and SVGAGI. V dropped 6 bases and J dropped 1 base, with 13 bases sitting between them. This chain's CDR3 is CASSASARSYEQYF. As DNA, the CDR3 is TGTGCCAGCAGCGCTAGCGCCCGTTCCTACGAGCAGTACTTC.

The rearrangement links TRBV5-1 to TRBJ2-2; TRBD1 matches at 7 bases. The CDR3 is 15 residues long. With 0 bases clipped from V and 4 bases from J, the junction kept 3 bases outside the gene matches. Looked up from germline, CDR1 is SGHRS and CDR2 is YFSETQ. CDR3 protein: CASSLDAGGTGELFF. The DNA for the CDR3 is TGCGCCAGCAGCTTGGATGCAGGGGGCACCGGGGAGCTGTTTTTT.

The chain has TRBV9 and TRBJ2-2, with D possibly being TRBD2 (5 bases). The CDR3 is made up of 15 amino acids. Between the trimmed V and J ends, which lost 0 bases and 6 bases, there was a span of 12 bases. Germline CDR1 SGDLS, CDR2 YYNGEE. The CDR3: CASSVVEGAAGELFF. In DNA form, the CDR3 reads TGTGCCAGCAGCGTAGTCGAGGGAGCGGCCGGGGAGCTGTTTTTT.

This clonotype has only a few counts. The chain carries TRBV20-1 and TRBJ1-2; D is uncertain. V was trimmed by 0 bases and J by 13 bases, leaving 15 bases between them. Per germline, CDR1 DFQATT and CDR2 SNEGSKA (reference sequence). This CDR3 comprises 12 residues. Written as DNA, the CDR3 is TGCAGTGCTAGAGATAAAGTCTACTTTTCCACCTTC. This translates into CSARDKVYFSTF.

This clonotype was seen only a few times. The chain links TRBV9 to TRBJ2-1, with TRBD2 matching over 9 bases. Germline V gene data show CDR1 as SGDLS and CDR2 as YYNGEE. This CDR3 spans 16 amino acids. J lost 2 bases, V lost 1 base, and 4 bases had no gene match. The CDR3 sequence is CASSVTLAGAYNEQFF. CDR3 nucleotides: TGTGCCAGCAGCGTAACCTTAGCGGGGGCCTACAATGAGCAGTTCTTC.

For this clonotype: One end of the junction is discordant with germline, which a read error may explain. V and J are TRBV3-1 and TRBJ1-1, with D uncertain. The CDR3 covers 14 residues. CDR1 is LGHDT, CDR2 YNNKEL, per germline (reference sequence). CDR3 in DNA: TGTGCCAGCAACCAAGATGGAATGAACACTGAAGCTTTCTTT. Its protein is CASNQDGMNTEAFF.

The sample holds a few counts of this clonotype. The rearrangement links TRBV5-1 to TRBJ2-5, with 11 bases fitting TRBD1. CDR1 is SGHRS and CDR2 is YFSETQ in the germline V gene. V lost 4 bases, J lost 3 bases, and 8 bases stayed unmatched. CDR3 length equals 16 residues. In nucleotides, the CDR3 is TGCGCCAGCAGCCTGGGACAGGGGGATCGTAAAGAGACCCAGTACTTC. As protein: CASSLGQGDRKETQYF. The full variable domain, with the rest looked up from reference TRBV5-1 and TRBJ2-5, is KAGVTQTPRYLIKTRGQQVTLSCSPISGHRSVSWYQQTPGQGLQFLFEYFSETQRNKGNFPGRFSGRQFSNSRSEMNVSTLELGDSALYLCASSLGQGDRKETQYFGPGTRLLVL.

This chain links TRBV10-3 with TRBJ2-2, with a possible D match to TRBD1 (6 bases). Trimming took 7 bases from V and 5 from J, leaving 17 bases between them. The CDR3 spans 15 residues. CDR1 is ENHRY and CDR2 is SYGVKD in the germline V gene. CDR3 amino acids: CAITPNRDGTGELFF. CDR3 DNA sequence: TGTGCCATCACCCCAAACAGGGACGGTACCGGGGAGCTGTTTTTT.